This is a list of T cell receptor beta chains from one sample in a study of fetal regulatory T cell absence and autoimmunity. The data were produced by immunoSEQ multiplex PCR, yet TCRdb's version contains in-frame clones alone and is incomplete. Of roughly 95,000 clones listed, approximately 79% were seen once; the top ten hold 2%. Sequencing was done on a sample of pancreas tissue. Receptors originate from a male donor with IPEX syndrome. Each CDR3 is given with its conserved first and last residue. Each record gives: V gene, D gene, J gene, clone size, CDR3 protein, CDR3 DNA. A D gene is named only where the DNA matches it firmly. The size entry is marked missing in some rows and otherwise reads once, few, many or a size class.

v_call: TRBV29-1
d_call: TRBD2
j_call: TRBJ2-5
clone_size: NA
cdr3_aa: CSVDGLAAVPQETQYF
cdr3_nt: TGCAGCGTTGATGGGCTAGCGGCGGTCCCTCAAGAGACCCAGTACTTC

v_call: TRBV5-1
d_call: TRBD1
j_call: TRBJ1-1
clone_size: NA
cdr3_aa: CASTLVTGGETEAFF
cdr3_nt: TGCGCCAGCACCCTAGTGACAGGGGGCGAGACTGAAGCTTTCTTT

v_call: TRBV9
d_call: TRBD2
j_call: TRBJ2-3
clone_size: NA
cdr3_aa: CASSVAGGAIDTQYF
cdr3_nt: TGTGCCAGCAGCGTAGCCGGGGGGGCCATAGATACGCAGTATTTT

v_call: TRBV19
d_call: NA
j_call: TRBJ2-2
clone_size: NA
cdr3_aa: CATHPRGQNTGELFF
cdr3_nt: TGTGCCACTCATCCACGGGGCCAGAACACCGGGGAGCTGTTTTTT

v_call: TRBV21-1
d_call: NA
j_call: TRBJ1-2
clone_size: NA
cdr3_aa: CASSKRDNYGYTF
cdr3_nt: TGTGCCAGCAGCAAACGGGACAACTATGGCTACACCTTC

v_call: TRBV4-1
d_call: TRBD1
j_call: TRBJ1-1
clone_size: NA
cdr3_aa: CASSQAFGTGNTEAFF
cdr3_nt: TGCGCCAGCAGCCAAGCATTTGGGACAGGGAACACTGAAGCTTTCTTT

v_call: TRBV2
d_call: TRBD1
j_call: TRBJ1-5
clone_size: NA
cdr3_aa: CASSGTGGNQPQHF
cdr3_nt: TGTGCCAGCAGCGGGACAGGGGGCAATCAGCCCCAGCATTTT

v_call: TRBV6-1
d_call: NA
j_call: TRBJ1-5
clone_size: NA
cdr3_aa: CAIGSPNQPQHF
cdr3_nt: TGTGCCATCGGGTCACCGAATCAGCCCCAGCATTTT

v_call: TRBV18
d_call: NA
j_call: TRBJ2-1
clone_size: NA
cdr3_aa: CASSPRGEQFF
cdr3_nt: TGTGCCAGCTCACCACGGGGTGAGCAGTTCTTC

v_call: TRBV7-9
d_call: TRBD2
j_call: TRBJ2-1
clone_size: NA
cdr3_aa: CASSLLAGGSYNEQFF
cdr3_nt: TGTGCCAGCAGCCTGTTAGCGGGGGGGTCCTACAATGAGCAGTTCTTC

v_call: TRBV4-1
d_call: NA
j_call: TRBJ1-5
clone_size: NA
cdr3_aa: CASSQQGNQPQHF
cdr3_nt: TGCGCCAGCAGCCAACAGGGCAATCAGCCCCAGCATTTT

v_call: TRBV6-5
d_call: NA
j_call: TRBJ2-7
clone_size: NA
cdr3_aa: CASSYRTGYPYEQYF
cdr3_nt: TGTGCCAGCAGTTACCGTACAGGGTACCCCTACGAGCAGTACTTC

v_call: TRBV1
d_call: NA
j_call: TRBJ2-5
clone_size: NA
cdr3_aa: CTSSQDDGAGGPGETQYF
cdr3_nt: TGCACCAGCAGCCAAGATGATGGAGCGGGGGGGCCCGGGGAGACCCAGTACTTC

v_call: TRBV6-1
d_call: NA
j_call: TRBJ2-7
clone_size: NA
cdr3_aa: CASSARVAYEQYF
cdr3_nt: TGTGCCAGCAGTGCTAGGGTAGCCTACGAGCAGTACTTC

v_call: TRBV7-9
d_call: TRBD2
j_call: TRBJ2-1
clone_size: NA
cdr3_aa: CASSLVLAGNSNEQFF
cdr3_nt: TGTGCCAGCAGCTTAGTCCTAGCGGGAAATTCCAATGAGCAGTTCTTC

v_call: TRBV30
d_call: NA
j_call: TRBJ1-2
clone_size: NA
cdr3_aa: CACPGRASRDGYTF
cdr3_nt: TGTGCCTGCCCCGGCCGGGCCTCCAGGGATGGCTACACCTTC

v_call: TRBV5-6
d_call: NA
j_call: TRBJ2-5
clone_size: once
cdr3_aa: CASSLGALIVEETQYF
cdr3_nt: TGTGCCAGCAGCTTAGGGGCCCTAATAGTAGAAGAGACCCAGTACTTC

v_call: TRBV9
d_call: NA
j_call: TRBJ2-1
clone_size: NA
cdr3_aa: CASSVADNEQFF
cdr3_nt: TGTGCCAGCAGCGTGGCTGACAATGAGCAGTTCTTC

v_call: TRBV10-1
d_call: NA
j_call: TRBJ1-2
clone_size: NA
cdr3_aa: CASSEGLGYGYTF
cdr3_nt: TGCGCCAGCAGTGAAGGTTTGGGTTATGGCTACACCTTC

v_call: TRBV29-1
d_call: NA
j_call: TRBJ1-4
clone_size: NA
cdr3_aa: CSGRGPTNEKLFF
cdr3_nt: TGCAGCGGCCGGGGCCCTACTAATGAAAAACTGTTTTTT

v_call: TRBV19
d_call: NA
j_call: TRBJ1-1
clone_size: few
cdr3_aa: CASYGTVNTEAFF
cdr3_nt: TGTGCCAGCTACGGGACGGTGAACACTGAAGCTTTCTTT

v_call: TRBV2
d_call: NA
j_call: TRBJ1-2
clone_size: NA
cdr3_aa: CAGGGAGYTF
cdr3_nt: TGTGCCGGGGGAGGGGCTGGCTACACCTTC

v_call: TRBV7-8
d_call: TRBD2
j_call: TRBJ2-3
clone_size: NA
cdr3_aa: CASSLASGGDTDTQYF
cdr3_nt: TGTGCCAGCAGCTTAGCTAGCGGGGGGGACACAGATACGCAGTATTTT

v_call: TRBV4-2
d_call: TRBD2
j_call: TRBJ2-3
clone_size: NA
cdr3_aa: CASRHTSGSADTQYF
cdr3_nt: TGTGCCAGCAGGCACACTAGCGGGAGTGCAGATACGCAGTATTTT

v_call: TRBV11-2
d_call: TRBD2
j_call: TRBJ2-7
clone_size: NA
cdr3_aa: CASSFGLAAYEQYF
cdr3_nt: TGTGCCAGCAGCTTTGGACTAGCGGCCTACGAGCAGTACTTC

v_call: TRBV5-6
d_call: NA
j_call: TRBJ1-5
clone_size: NA
cdr3_aa: CASSVGGSRAQHF
cdr3_nt: TGTGCCAGCAGCGTGGGAGGTAGCAGGGCCCAGCATTTT

v_call: TRBV11-2
d_call: TRBD1
j_call: TRBJ1-1
clone_size: NA
cdr3_aa: CASSDRGDSPNTEAFF
cdr3_nt: TGTGCCAGCAGCGACAGGGGGGACTCGCCGAACACTGAAGCTTTCTTT

v_call: TRBV7-2
d_call: NA
j_call: TRBJ2-2
clone_size: NA
cdr3_aa: CASSLRGGRMNTGELFF
cdr3_nt: TGTGCCAGCAGCTTACGAGGGGGACGGATGAACACCGGGGAGCTGTTTTTT

v_call: TRBV4-1
d_call: TRBD1
j_call: TRBJ1-2
clone_size: NA
cdr3_aa: CASSHLTGGYGYTF
cdr3_nt: TGCGCCAGCAGCCACTTGACAGGGGGCTATGGCTACACCTTC

v_call: TRBV25-1
d_call: TRBD1
j_call: TRBJ1-4
clone_size: NA
cdr3_aa: CASSEPTGEMEKLFF
cdr3_nt: TGTGCCAGCAGTGAGCCGACAGGGGAGATGGAAAAACTGTTTTTT

v_call: TRBV19
d_call: NA
j_call: TRBJ1-5
clone_size: few
cdr3_aa: CASTRTARNQPQHF
cdr3_nt: TGTGCCAGTACGAGGACAGCCCGCAATCAGCCCCAGCATTTT

v_call: TRBV7-9
d_call: TRBD2
j_call: TRBJ2-2
clone_size: NA
cdr3_aa: CASSRQAGGGGELFF
cdr3_nt: TGTGCCAGCAGCCGACAAGCGGGAGGTGGCGGGGAGCTGTTTTTT

v_call: TRBV7-2
d_call: TRBD2
j_call: TRBJ2-7
clone_size: few
cdr3_aa: CASSLERGWEQYF
cdr3_nt: TGTGCCAGCAGCTTAGAGCGGGGGTGGGAGCAGTACTTC

v_call: TRBV5-4
d_call: TRBD2
j_call: TRBJ2-1
clone_size: NA
cdr3_aa: CASTLGTSGRWVNEQFF
cdr3_nt: TGTGCCAGCACCCTGGGTACTAGCGGGAGGTGGGTTAACGAGCAGTTCTTC

v_call: TRBV6-1
d_call: TRBD1
j_call: TRBJ1-6
clone_size: NA
cdr3_aa: CASSPTGDNSPLHF
cdr3_nt: TGTGCCAGCAGTCCGACAGGGGATAATTCACCCCTCCACTTT

v_call: TRBV7-8
d_call: NA
j_call: TRBJ2-2
clone_size: NA
cdr3_aa: CASSLAPGTGELFF
cdr3_nt: TGTGCCAGCAGCTTAGCGCCGGGGACCGGGGAGCTGTTTTTT

v_call: TRBV7-8
d_call: NA
j_call: TRBJ2-3
clone_size: NA
cdr3_aa: CASSFEGASTDTQYF
cdr3_nt: TGTGCCAGCAGCTTTGAAGGGGCGAGCACAGATACGCAGTATTTT

v_call: TRBV6-5
d_call: TRBD2
j_call: TRBJ2-3
clone_size: NA
cdr3_aa: CASSLSGTTGDTQYF
cdr3_nt: TGTGCCAGCAGTCTTTCCGGGACTACCGGGGATACGCAGTATTTT

v_call: TRBV23-1
d_call: NA
j_call: TRBJ2-7
clone_size: NA
cdr3_aa: CASSQSRRYEQYF
cdr3_nt: TGCGCCAGCAGTCAATCGCGTCGGTACGAGCAGTACTTC

v_call: TRBV7-9
d_call: TRBD1
j_call: TRBJ2-6
clone_size: NA
cdr3_aa: CASSPDRGQWTGANVLTF
cdr3_nt: TGTGCCAGCAGCCCCGACAGGGGGCAATGGACTGGGGCCAACGTCCTGACTTTC

v_call: TRBV5-1
d_call: TRBD2
j_call: TRBJ2-7
clone_size: few
cdr3_aa: CASRTSGTYEQYF
cdr3_nt: TGCGCCAGCAGGACTAGCGGGACCTACGAGCAGTACTTC

v_call: TRBV6-1
d_call: TRBD2
j_call: TRBJ2-7
clone_size: NA
cdr3_aa: CASSDIAGPSYEQYF
cdr3_nt: TGTGCCAGCAGTGACATAGCGGGACCTTCCTACGAGCAGTACTTC

v_call: TRBV6-5
d_call: NA
j_call: TRBJ2-5
clone_size: NA
cdr3_aa: CASSPGPVRETQYF
cdr3_nt: TGTGCCAGCAGTCCAGGCCCCGTCCGGGAGACCCAGTACTTC

v_call: TRBV19
d_call: NA
j_call: TRBJ2-2
clone_size: NA
cdr3_aa: CASSIEGGKNTGELFF
cdr3_nt: TGTGCCAGTAGTATAGAAGGCGGGAAGAACACCGGGGAGCTGTTTTTT

v_call: TRBV6-5
d_call: NA
j_call: TRBJ1-2
clone_size: NA
cdr3_aa: CASSYSIAQAGYGYTF
cdr3_nt: TGTGCCAGCAGTTATAGTATCGCACAGGCGGGCTATGGCTACACCTTC

v_call: TRBV20-1
d_call: NA
j_call: TRBJ1-2
clone_size: few
cdr3_aa: CSAKGRQGYTF
cdr3_nt: TGCAGTGCTAAGGGGCGCCAAGGCTACACCTTC

v_call: TRBV5-4
d_call: NA
j_call: TRBJ2-7
clone_size: NA
cdr3_aa: CASSLDPSSYEQYF
cdr3_nt: TGTGCCAGCAGCTTGGATCCGAGCTCCTACGAGCAGTACTTC

v_call: TRBV9
d_call: TRBD1
j_call: TRBJ1-1
clone_size: NA
cdr3_aa: CASSADRGPEAFF
cdr3_nt: TGTGCCAGCAGCGCGGACAGGGGGCCTGAAGCTTTCTTT

v_call: TRBV4-1
d_call: NA
j_call: TRBJ1-4
clone_size: few
cdr3_aa: CASSQDRVREKLFF
cdr3_nt: TGCGCCAGCAGCCAAGACAGGGTCAGGGAAAAACTGTTTTTT

v_call: TRBV11-2
d_call: NA
j_call: TRBJ2-5
clone_size: NA
cdr3_aa: CASSLDGYGDQPRETQYF
cdr3_nt: TGTGCCAGCAGCTTAGATGGTTATGGGGATCAGCCGAGGGAGACCCAGTACTTC

v_call: TRBV10-1
d_call: NA
j_call: TRBJ1-6
clone_size: NA
cdr3_aa: CASSVGNSPLHF
cdr3_nt: TGCGCCAGCAGTGTTGGCAATTCACCCCTCCACTTT

v_call: TRBV6-5
d_call: NA
j_call: TRBJ1-2
clone_size: few
cdr3_aa: CASSSLGDGNYGYTF
cdr3_nt: TGTGCCAGCAGTTCCCTCGGAGACGGAAACTATGGCTACACCTTC

v_call: TRBV4-1
d_call: NA
j_call: TRBJ2-1
clone_size: NA
cdr3_aa: CASSQDSRLAHYNEQFF
cdr3_nt: TGCGCCAGCAGCCAAGATAGTCGGCTAGCCCACTACAATGAGCAGTTCTTC

v_call: TRBV7-9
d_call: NA
j_call: TRBJ1-3
clone_size: NA
cdr3_aa: CASSLGGGSGNTIYF
cdr3_nt: TGTGCCAGCAGCTTAGGAGGGGGCTCTGGAAACACCATATATTTT

v_call: TRBV6-1
d_call: NA
j_call: TRBJ2-7
clone_size: NA
cdr3_aa: CASSEFAPAPYEQYF
cdr3_nt: TGTGCCAGCAGTGAATTCGCCCCCGCCCCCTACGAGCAGTACTTC

v_call: TRBV9
d_call: NA
j_call: TRBJ1-2
clone_size: NA
cdr3_aa: CASSVDYYGYTF
cdr3_nt: TGTGCCAGCAGCGTAGACTACTATGGCTACACCTTC

v_call: TRBV4-3
d_call: NA
j_call: TRBJ2-7
clone_size: NA
cdr3_aa: CASSQERDIPYEQYF
cdr3_nt: TGCGCCAGCAGCCAAGAAAGGGACATTCCCTACGAGCAGTACTTC

v_call: TRBV7-2
d_call: NA
j_call: TRBJ2-3
clone_size: NA
cdr3_aa: CASSRSGGGTVGDTQYF
cdr3_nt: TGTGCCAGCAGCCGGTCGGGCGGGGGCACTGTGGGAGATACGCAGTATTTT

v_call: TRBV7-6
d_call: NA
j_call: TRBJ2-7
clone_size: NA
cdr3_aa: CASSLAGAGHSFEQYF
cdr3_nt: TGTGCCAGCAGCTTGGCTGGGGCGGGTCACTCATTCGAGCAGTACTTC